Below, 25 T cell receptor beta chains from the same sample are listed, as sequenced in a study of blood T cell repertoires in COVID-19. Sequencing was performed with immunoSEQ multiplex PCR; in TCRdb, only in-frame clones are kept and a portion is missing. The sample lists about 71,000 clones, roughly 85% occurring once. The material sequenced was peripheral blood. These receptors came from a man aged 80 or over with acute or convalescent COVID-19.

This clone was picked up a small number of times. The rearrangement uses TRBV5-4 and TRBJ2-1; no reliable D call. V was pared by 1 base and J by 0 bases, with 8 bases between. Germline CDR1 reads SGHNT; CDR2 reads YYREEE (reference sequence). This CDR3 comprises 15 residues. The CDR3: CASSLTGGSYNEQFF. Here the CDR3 DNA reads TGTGCCAGCAGCTTGACGGGTGGCTCCTACAATGAGCAGTTCTTC.

This chain connects TRBV19 to TRBJ1-2, with TRBD1 identical over 9 bases. The CDR3 contains 16 residues. Germline assignment: CDR1 LNHDA and CDR2 SQIVND (reference sequence). The junction had 10 bases not matched to a gene; V was cut back by 6 bases and J by 2 bases. The CDR3 DNA reads as TGTGCCAGTAGAACAAGGGACAGGGCCGTAAACTATGGCTACACCTTC. Translation: CASRTRDRAVNYGYTF.

This clone was counted only a few times. The CDR3 bases are TGTGCCAGCAGCCCGGGACAGGGGCGAGGCGAGCAGTACTTC. This encodes CASSPGQGRGEQYF. The chain combines TRBV7-2 with TRBJ2-7, with 10 bases lining up with TRBD1. The CDR3 covers 14 residues. The germline CDR1 and CDR2 sequences are SGHTA and FQGNSA. V lost 5 bases to trimming and J lost 6 bases; unmatched junction nucleotides: 7.

This clone was picked up one time. V is TRBV11-2 and J is TRBJ1-2, with TRBD1 matching 7 bases. After removal of 2 bases from V and 6 bases from J, the junction contained 9 bases not matched to a gene. CDR1 is SGHAT, CDR2 FQNNGV, per germline. The CDR3 totals 15 residues. The CDR3 DNA sequence: TGTGCCAGCAGCTTAACTACCACAGGGGCGGATGGCTACACCTTC. Encoded protein: CASSLTTTGADGYTF.

A single count supports this clone. This chain connects TRBV5-1 to TRBJ1-4; perhaps TRBD1 as D (6 bases). V was shortened by 4 bases and J by 8 bases, with 18 bases between the two germline ends. The CDR3 has 15 amino acids. Germline V gene sequence: CDR1 SGHRS, CDR2 YFSETQ. As DNA, the CDR3 is TGCGCCAGCAGCCTTGGGGACACCCTATGGGAAAAACTGTTTTTT. Translation gives CASSLGDTLWEKLFF.

V is TRBV11-2 and J is TRBJ1-1, with D uncertain. Trimming stripped 1 base from V and 0 bases from J, with 3 bases between. Germline V gene lookup returns CDR1 SGHAT and CDR2 FQNNGV. CDR3 size: 13 residues. The CDR3 region has the DNA TGTGCCAGCAGCTTAGGAGTGAACACTGAAGCTTTCTTT. Its translation: CASSLGVNTEAFF.

The chain combines TRBV7-9 with TRBJ2-1; D possibly corresponds to TRBD2 (5 bases). V lost 0 bases, J lost 6 bases, and 12 bases lay in between. CDR1 and CDR2 (germline): SEHNR, FQNEAQ (reference sequence). The CDR3 loop spans 15 amino acids. CDR3 region: CASSLAGRGVNEQFF. The CDR3 nucleotides read TGTGCCAGCAGCTTAGCTGGCCGGGGAGTCAATGAGCAGTTCTTC.

The chain carries TRBV7-6 and TRBJ1-2, with D perhaps TRBD1 (5 bases). Germline values: CDR1 SGHVS, CDR2 FNYEAQ. The CDR3 contains 15 residues. V lost 4 bases and J 2 bases, leaving 14 bases between the germline ends. The CDR3 spells CASSSRRGGNYGYTF. The CDR3 DNA reads as TGTGCCAGCAGCTCCCGGAGGGGAGGAAACTATGGCTACACCTTC.

V gene TRBV5-4 combines with J gene TRBJ1-4; no clear D. Germline V gene sequence: CDR1 SGHNT, CDR2 YYREEE (reference sequence). This CDR3 region has 14 residues. V gave up 0 bases and J gave up 8 bases, with 11 bases separating them. The CDR3 coding sequence is TGTGCCAGCAGCTTGGGGCTCGACGGGGAAAAACTGTTTTTT. It translates to CASSLGLDGEKLFF.

The chain uses TRBV10-3 and TRBJ2-3; TRBD1 matches at 7 bases. V lost 3 bases and J lost 0; bases outside the gene matches: 3. This CDR3 comprises 15 residues. Germline V lookup: CDR1 ENHRY, CDR2 SYGVKD. The CDR3 sequence is CAISEGGASTDTQYF. The CDR3 DNA follows: TGTGCCATCAGTGAAGGGGGCGCGAGCACAGATACGCAGTATTTT.

This clone has just one count. V and J are TRBV19 and TRBJ2-7; possible D gene TRBD1, 6 bases. The CDR3 loop spans 15 amino acids. V was shortened by 6 bases and J by 2 bases, with 17 bases between the two germline ends. Germline lookup yields CDR1 LNHDA and CDR2 SQIVND (reference sequence). CDR3 amino acids: CASSSPGERAYEQYF. The CDR3 coding sequence is TGTGCCAGTAGCTCACCAGGGGAGAGGGCCTACGAGCAGTACTTC.

The CDR3 coding sequence is TGTGCCAGCAGTTCTCAGGGCGGGATAGGAAACACCATATATTTT. It translates to CASSSQGGIGNTIYF. The chain has TRBV28 and TRBJ1-3; possibly TRBD1 for D (5 bases). Germline assignment: CDR1 MDHEN and CDR2 SYDVKM. The CDR3 totals 15 residues. V lost 4 bases and J 4 bases, leaving 14 bases between the germline ends.

This chain joins TRBV11-3 and TRBJ2-2, with 7 bases lining up with TRBD1. The CDR3 is made up of 13 amino acids. Germline V gene sequence: CDR1 SGHNT, CDR2 YENEEA. Unmatched junction bases numbered 1, after V lost 7 bases and J lost 2 bases. The CDR3 spells CASTGGNTGELFF. In nucleotides, the CDR3 is TGTGCCAGCACAGGGGGAAACACCGGGGAGCTGTTTTTT. The complete variable domain, with remaining parts taken from reference TRBV11-3 and TRBJ2-2, reads EAGVVQSPRYKIIEKKQPVAFWCNPISGHNTLYWYLQNLGQGPELLIRYENEEAVDDSQLPKDRFSAERLKGVDSTLKIQPAELGDSAVYLCASTGGNTGELFFGEGSRLTVL.

The V call is TRBV7-2, the J call TRBJ2-3; no clear D. Trimming stripped 0 bases from V and 2 bases from J, with 6 bases between. This CDR3 spans 14 amino acids. Germline lookup yields CDR1 SGHTA and CDR2 FQGNSA. The CDR3 spells CASSLARYTDTQYF. CDR3 bases: TGTGCCAGCAGCTTAGCGAGGTACACAGATACGCAGTATTTT.

The V and J genes are TRBV11-3 and TRBJ1-1; TRBD1 matches at 8 bases. In germline, CDR1 is SGHNT, CDR2 YENEEA. After removal of 5 bases from V and 1 base from J, the junction contained 3 bases not matched to a gene. This CDR3 spans 14 amino acids. Written as DNA, the CDR3 is TGTGCCAGCAGCGACAGGGGCGCGAACACTGAAGCTTTCTTT. Amino acid sequence: CASSDRGANTEAFF. Looking up the rest from reference TRBV11-3 and TRBJ1-1 gives the full variable domain: EAGVVQSPRYKIIEKKQPVAFWCNPISGHNTLYWYLQNLGQGPELLIRYENEEAVDDSQLPKDRFSAERLKGVDSTLKIQPAELGDSAVYLCASSDRGANTEAFFGQGTRLTVV.

The rearrangement links TRBV7-2 to TRBJ2-3; TRBD1 matches at 11 bases. The CDR3 length is 14 residues. J was trimmed by 11 bases and V by 4 bases; bases with no gene match: 8. The germline CDR1 and CDR2 sequences are SGHTA and FQGNSA. CDR3 sequence reads: CASSSGQGAPGQYF. The DNA of the CDR3 is TGTGCCAGCAGCTCCGGACAGGGGGCTCCGGGGCAGTATTTT.

This clone was seen once. This rearrangement joins TRBV7-2 to TRBJ2-2, with no clear D. V was shortened by 3 bases and J by 0 bases, with 11 bases between the two germline ends. Germline V gives CDR1 SGHTA, CDR2 FQGNSA. The CDR3 runs 16 residues. The CDR3 nucleotides read TGTGCCAGCAGCTTCTGGTTACGGTCGAACACCGGGGAGCTGTTTTTT. Translation: CASSFWLRSNTGELFF. Together with reference TRBV7-2 and TRBJ2-2, the CDR3 gives the full variable domain: GAGVSQSPSNKVTEKGKDVELRCDPISGHTALYWYRQSLGQGLEFLIYFQGNSAPDKSGLPSDRFSAERTGGSVSTLTIQRTQQEDSAVYLCASSFWLRSNTGELFFGEGSRLTVL.

The chain combines TRBV19 with TRBJ2-7; 7 bases align to TRBD1. This CDR3 is built from 14 residues. The V gene end was trimmed by 3 bases and the J gene end by 3 bases; junction bases not matched to a gene: 5. Germline CDR1 reads LNHDA; CDR2 reads SQIVND (reference sequence). The chain's CDR3 is CASSMAGTDYEQYF. The CDR3 region has the DNA TGTGCCAGTAGTATGGCAGGGACAGACTACGAGCAGTACTTC.

This chain joins TRBV7-9 and TRBJ1-1; 8 nucleotides align to TRBD1. J was trimmed by 5 bases and V by 5 bases; bases with no gene match: 4. This CDR3 is 13 amino acids long. CDR1 and CDR2 from the germline V gene are SEHNR and FQNEAQ (reference sequence). The CDR3 spells CASSLGTGTEAFF. In DNA form, the CDR3 reads TGTGCCAGCAGCCTAGGGACAGGTACTGAAGCTTTCTTT.

The V and J genes are TRBV3-1 (or the pseudogene TRBV3-2) and TRBJ2-5; D call uncertain. Germline V gene data show CDR1 as LGHDT and CDR2 as YNNKEL (reference sequence). This CDR3 spans 16 amino acids. V was trimmed by 1 base and J by 4 bases, leaving 16 bases between them. The CDR3 DNA follows: TGTGCCAGCAGCCAAGTCCGGAGCTGGTCGGGAGAGACCCAGTACTTC. This encodes CASSQVRSWSGETQYF.

The chain combines TRBV6-5 with TRBJ2-3, with TRBD2 identical over 7 bases. With V trimmed by 4 bases and J by 0 bases, 7 bases remained unmatched. CDR1 and CDR2 (germline): MNHEY, SVGAGI. CDR3 length: 16 amino acids. The CDR3 region is CASSSVLASSTDTQYF. CDR3 bases: TGTGCCAGCAGTTCCGTACTAGCGTCGAGCACAGATACGCAGTATTTT.

This clone was observed a single time. The V and J genes are TRBV6-2 or TRBV6-3 and TRBJ1-1; no clear D gene. Trimming shortened V by 1 base and J by 5 bases, and 11 bases separated the two germline ends. The length of the CDR3 is 14 residues. In germline, CDR1 is MNHEY, CDR2 SVGEGT. The chain's CDR3 is CASSYLEALTEAFF. The CDR3 DNA sequence: TGTGCCAGCAGTTACTTGGAGGCTTTGACTGAAGCTTTCTTT.

This chain connects TRBV30 to TRBJ1-5; perhaps TRBD1 as D (6 bases). From germline, CDR1 is GTSNPN and CDR2 SVGIG (reference sequence). V lost 5 bases and J lost 4, with 15 bases in between. The CDR3 totals 14 residues. The CDR3: CAWEKGGANQPQHF. The CDR3 DNA sequence: TGTGCCTGGGAGAAGGGGGGGGCAAATCAGCCCCAGCATTTT.

The chain links TRBV10-2 to TRBJ2-7; maybe TRBD2 (6 bases). Looked up from germline, CDR1 is WSHSY and CDR2 is SAAADI. Trimming stripped 4 bases from V and 4 bases from J, with 20 bases between. The CDR3 sequence is 16 residues long. The CDR3: CASSAPGVGREYEQYF. The CDR3 DNA reads TGCGCCAGCAGTGCTCCAGGAGTCGGGAGAGAATACGAGCAGTACTTC.

This clone has a handful of counts. Other DNA sequences in the same sample also yield this CDR3. The J gene is TRBJ2-7, the V gene TRBV7-2; 11 positions agree with TRBD2. The CDR3 spans 15 residues. Germline V CDR1 and CDR2: SGHTA, FQGNSA. J was trimmed by 4 bases and V by 4 bases; bases with no gene match: 6. CDR3 loop: CASSSPGLAAYEQYF. The DNA of the CDR3 is TGTGCCAGCAGCTCGCCGGGACTAGCGGCGTACGAGCAGTACTTC. The full variable domain, in which reference TRBV7-2 and TRBJ2-7 provide the parts outside the CDR3, is GAGVSQSPSNKVTEKGKDVELRCDPISGHTALYWYRQSLGQGLEFLIYFQGNSAPDKSGLPSDRFSAERTGGSVSTLTIQRTQQEDSAVYLCASSSPGLAAYEQYFGPGTRLTVT.